The 24 T cell receptor beta chains presented below share a single source sample, sequenced in a study of blood T cell repertoires in COVID-19. Libraries were prepared by immunoSEQ multiplex PCR; TCRdb keeps only in-frame clonotypes and omits some of them. The sample has over 150,000 clones; 65% to 90% are singletons. The sample was peripheral blood. The receptors were sampled from a man in his forties or fifties with active or convalescent COVID-19.

The gene calls are TRBV9 and TRBJ2-2; 7 nucleotides line up with TRBD1. The CDR3 contains 15 residues. Germline CDR1 SGDLS, CDR2 YYNGEE. Trimming removed 4 bases from V and 0 bases from J; junction bases left unmatched: 3. The CDR3 region is CASSQDRANTGELFF. The CDR3 DNA is TGTGCCAGCAGCCAAGACAGGGCGAACACCGGGGAGCTGTTTTTT.

This chain joins TRBV7-2 and TRBJ2-5; TRBD2 is a possible D gene (5 bases). Trimming removed 4 bases at V and 5 bases at J, with 11 bases between. CDR1 is SGHTA and CDR2 is FQGNSA in the germline V gene. The CDR3 extends over 13 amino acids. The CDR3 spells CASSYNPGETQYF. The CDR3 DNA sequence: TGTGCCAGCAGCTACAATCCGGGGGAGACCCAGTACTTC.

The J gene is TRBJ1-1, the V gene TRBV18; D is perhaps TRBD1 (6 bases). Trimming cost V 2 bases and J 5 bases, with 9 bases left between them. Germline V gene data show CDR1 as KGHSH and CDR2 as LQKENI. The length of the CDR3 is 13 residues. The CDR3 DNA is TGTGCCAGCTCACCAACAGGGATGACTGAAGCTTTCTTT. Amino acids: CASSPTGMTEAFF.

The chain uses TRBV28 and TRBJ1-4; D unresolved. Germline CDR1 MDHEN, CDR2 SYDVKM. The CDR3 extends over 15 amino acids. Trimming shortened V by 3 bases and J by 8 bases, and 16 bases separated the two germline ends. The CDR3 nucleotides read TGTGCCAGCAGTTTTCCCGGGTCTAAAGCCGAAAAACTGTTTTTT. It is translated as CASSFPGSKAEKLFF.

This clone was seen only once. CDR3 protein: CASSGGGGYTF. In DNA form, the CDR3 reads TGTGCCAGTAGTGGGGGCGGCGGCTACACCTTC. The chain is built from TRBV19 and TRBJ1-2; perhaps TRBD1 as D (6 bases). V lost 5 bases to trimming and J lost 8 bases, with 9 bases between them. CDR1 is LNHDA, CDR2 SQIVND, per germline (reference sequence). There are 11 residues in the CDR3.

The table lists this clone with a count of one. The chain couples TRBV4-1 to TRBJ2-1; possibly TRBD1 for D (6 bases). The CDR3 runs 16 residues. The germline V gene has CDR1 MGHRA and CDR2 YSYEKL. V lost 3 bases, J lost 2 bases, and 14 bases lay in between. The CDR3 DNA is TGCGCCAGCAGCCACTACAGGGCTATGACCTACAATGAGCAGTTCTTC. The encoded protein is CASSHYRAMTYNEQFF.

This rearrangement joins TRBV5-1 to TRBJ2-3, with 14 bases identical to TRBD2. CDR3 size: 17 residues. Trimming removed 4 bases from V and 4 bases from J; junction bases left unmatched: 8. Germline values: CDR1 SGHRS, CDR2 YFSETQ. The CDR3 here is CASSPGLAGVTADTQYF. The CDR3 DNA reads as TGCGCCAGCAGCCCGGGACTAGCGGGGGTAACCGCAGATACGCAGTATTTT.

The rearrangement links TRBV19 to TRBJ1-2; 9 bases are a match to TRBD1. In germline, CDR1 is LNHDA, CDR2 SQIVND (reference sequence). J was trimmed by 4 bases and V by 4 bases; bases with no gene match: 10. The CDR3 length is 16 residues. CDR3 loop: CASSRPGQGPSYGYTF. The CDR3 coding sequence is TGTGCCAGTAGTAGGCCGGGACAGGGCCCCAGCTATGGCTACACCTTC.

The J gene is TRBJ2-3, the V gene TRBV19; 7 bases map to TRBD1. After removal of 4 bases from V and 1 base from J, the junction contained 8 bases not matched to a gene. This CDR3 has 16 residues. Germline CDR1 is LNHDA and CDR2 is SQIVND (reference sequence). This CDR3 reads CASSTRDSRGTDTQYF. The CDR3 DNA reads TGTGCCAGTAGTACCCGGGACAGTCGGGGCACAGATACGCAGTATTTT.

V gene TRBV28 combines with J gene TRBJ1-4; 8 bases are shared with TRBD1. CDR3 size: 15 residues. The V gene end was trimmed by 6 bases and the J gene end by 5 bases; junction bases not matched to a gene: 8. CDR1 MDHEN and CDR2 SYDVKM come from the germline V gene. CDR3 in DNA: TGTGCCAGCAGGGCCCAGGGGGCGGGGAATGAAAAACTGTTTTTT. It codes for CASRAQGAGNEKLFF.

This clone was seen only once. This chain connects TRBV5-6 to TRBJ2-3, with D perhaps TRBD1 (6 bases). Trimming left V 2 bases short and J 2 bases short, with 15 bases between. Per germline, CDR1 SGHDT and CDR2 YYEEEE. This CDR3 is 16 amino acids long. CDR3 in amino acids: CASSFYTGKNTDTQYF. CDR3 DNA sequence: TGTGCCAGCAGCTTTTATACAGGGAAGAACACAGATACGCAGTATTTT.

The V and J genes are TRBV7-3 and TRBJ2-7; D is unclear. Trimming took 4 bases from V and 4 from J, leaving 14 bases between them. Germline V lookup: CDR1 SGHTA, CDR2 FQGTGA. This CDR3 contains 14 residues. CDR3 in DNA: TGTGCCAGCAGCTCGTACCTAAACCCTTACGAGCAGTACTTC. Its translation is CASSSYLNPYEQYF.

The V gene is TRBV19, the J gene TRBJ1-3; the D gene is possibly TRBD1 (5 bases). Germline V gene lookup returns CDR1 LNHDA and CDR2 SQIVND (reference sequence). Trimming pared 3 bases from V and 2 bases from J, leaving 14 bases between. This CDR3 region has 16 residues. CDR3 sequence (DNA): TGTGCCAGTAGTATGTCCCCCCCAGGGACTGGAAACACCATATATTTT. Its translation is CASSMSPPGTGNTIYF.

The genes are TRBV30 and TRBJ1-2; no firm D call. Germline V CDR1 and CDR2: GTSNPN, SVGIG (reference sequence). The CDR3 has 12 amino acids. Trimming pared 1 base from V and 9 bases from J, leaving 12 bases between. The DNA for the CDR3 is TGTGCCTGGAGTGCCGGGAGCAAAAGCTACACCTTC. This translates into CAWSAGSKSYTF.

V usage is TRBV7-2 and J usage is TRBJ2-2; tentative D call: TRBD2 (5 bases). V was clipped by 3 bases and J by 1 base, with 9 bases between them. From germline, CDR1 is SGHTA and CDR2 FQGNSA. The CDR3 has 15 residues. CDR3 sequence (DNA): TGTGCCAGCAGCTTCGGAGGAGAGAACACCGGGGAGCTGTTTTTT. This encodes CASSFGGENTGELFF.

This clone occurred many times. The chain recombines TRBV24-1 with TRBJ2-1; possibly TRBD2 for D (7 bases). V lost 3 bases, J lost 6 bases, and 17 bases lay in between. CDR3 length equals 16 residues. Per the germline V gene, CDR1 is KGHDR and CDR2 is SFDVKD. The CDR3 DNA sequence: TGTGCCACCAGTGATGAGGGGGAGGGCCCAATCAATGAGCAGTTCTTC. Translating gives CATSDEGEGPINEQFF.

The rearrangement uses TRBV5-1 and TRBJ1-1; possible D gene TRBD1, 6 bases. Trimming took 4 bases from V and 3 from J, leaving 10 bases between them. The V gene's germline CDR1 is SGHRS and CDR2 YFSETQ. The CDR3 totals 13 residues. The CDR3, as DNA: TGCGCCAGCAGCAGGGGGAAGGACACTGAAGCTTTCTTT. Residues: CASSRGKDTEAFF.

The genes are TRBV9 and TRBJ1-2, with 12 bases fitting TRBD1. The germline gives CDR1 SGDLS, CDR2 YYNGEE. This CDR3 is built from 16 residues. V gave up 0 bases and J gave up 8 bases; unmatched junction bases: 8. The CDR3 is CASSVGPGQGAEGYTF. The CDR3 region has the DNA TGTGCCAGCAGCGTAGGCCCGGGACAGGGGGCAGAAGGCTACACCTTC.

The chain has TRBV5-1 and TRBJ2-7; D unclear. Trimming left V 5 bases short and J 5 bases short, with 11 bases between. CDR1 is SGHRS, CDR2 YFSETQ, per germline. The CDR3 is made up of 12 amino acids. The CDR3 DNA sequence: TGCGCCAGCAGAACCGACCAGGACGAGCAGTACTTC. Translating it yields CASRTDQDEQYF.

This chain connects TRBV7-3 to TRBJ2-1; D might be TRBD2 (6 bases). The CDR3 loop spans 15 amino acids. Germline CDR1 SGHTA, CDR2 FQGTGA. The V gene lost 3 bases and the J gene lost 5 bases, with 14 bases spanning the gap. The CDR3 here is CASSFPSWTNNEQFF. The CDR3 DNA reads as TGTGCCAGCAGCTTCCCTTCCTGGACTAACAATGAGCAGTTCTTC.

This chain links TRBV28 with TRBJ1-5, with TRBD1 identical over 8 bases. The CDR3 extends over 13 amino acids. V trimming: 10 bases; J trimming: 3 bases; junction bases outside the gene matches: 5. Germline V gives CDR1 MDHEN, CDR2 SYDVKM. The CDR3 reads CAIRGQANQPQHF. The CDR3 nucleotides read TGTGCCATCAGGGGGCAGGCCAATCAGCCCCAGCATTTT.

V is TRBV10-3 and J is TRBJ1-1, with D unclear. CDR3 size: 13 residues. V was trimmed by 4 bases and J by 1 base, leaving 7 bases between them. Germline CDR1 is ENHRY and CDR2 is SYGVKD. The CDR3 sequence: CAISVTENTEAFF. Here the CDR3 DNA reads TGTGCCATCAGTGTAACAGAGAACACTGAAGCTTTCTTT.

At least ten counts were recorded for this clone. The chain uses TRBV28 and TRBJ1-5, with 8 bases that match TRBD1. Germline CDR1 MDHEN, CDR2 SYDVKM. The CDR3 consists of 16 residues. Trimming cost V 4 bases and J 5 bases; bases outside gene matches: 10. CDR3 in DNA: TGTGCCAGCAGTTCCCCTACAGGGGGTGAGGATCAGCCCCAGCATTTT. Protein product: CASSSPTGGEDQPQHF.

CDR3 coding DNA: TGCGCCAGCAGCCCGCACGCCGGGACAGGGGGCGAGCAGTACTTC. Translation: CASSPHAGTGGEQYF. The chain recombines TRBV5-1 with TRBJ2-7; 11 bases line up with TRBD1. CDR3 length equals 15 residues. V lost 4 bases, J lost 6 bases, and 9 bases stayed unmatched. Germline CDR1 is SGHRS and CDR2 is YFSETQ.